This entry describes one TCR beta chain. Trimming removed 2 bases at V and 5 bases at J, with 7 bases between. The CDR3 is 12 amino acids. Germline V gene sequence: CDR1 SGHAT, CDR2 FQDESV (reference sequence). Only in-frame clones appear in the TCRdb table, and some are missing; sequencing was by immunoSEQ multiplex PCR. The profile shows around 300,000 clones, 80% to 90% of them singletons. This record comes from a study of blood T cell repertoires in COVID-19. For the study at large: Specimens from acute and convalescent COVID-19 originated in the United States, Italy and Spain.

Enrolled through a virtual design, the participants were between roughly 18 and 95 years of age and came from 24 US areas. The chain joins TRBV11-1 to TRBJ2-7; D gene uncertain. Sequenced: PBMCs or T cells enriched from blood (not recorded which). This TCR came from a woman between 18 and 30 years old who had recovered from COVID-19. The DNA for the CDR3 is TGTGCCAGCAGCTTACGGGTAGACGAGCAGTACTTC. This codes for CASSLRVDEQYF.